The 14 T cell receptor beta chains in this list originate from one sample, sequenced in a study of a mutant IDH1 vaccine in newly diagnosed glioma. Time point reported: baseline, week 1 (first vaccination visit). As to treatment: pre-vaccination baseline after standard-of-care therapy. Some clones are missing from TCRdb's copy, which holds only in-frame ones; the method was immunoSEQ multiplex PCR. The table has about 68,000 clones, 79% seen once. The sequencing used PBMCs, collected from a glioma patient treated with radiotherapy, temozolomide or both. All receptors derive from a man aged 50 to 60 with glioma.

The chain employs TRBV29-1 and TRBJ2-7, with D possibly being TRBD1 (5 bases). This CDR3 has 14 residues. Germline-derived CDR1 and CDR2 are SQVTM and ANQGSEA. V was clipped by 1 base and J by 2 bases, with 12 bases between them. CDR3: CSVEAPGSAYEQYF. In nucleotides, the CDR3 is TGCAGCGTTGAAGCCCCAGGGTCGGCCTACGAGCAGTACTTC.

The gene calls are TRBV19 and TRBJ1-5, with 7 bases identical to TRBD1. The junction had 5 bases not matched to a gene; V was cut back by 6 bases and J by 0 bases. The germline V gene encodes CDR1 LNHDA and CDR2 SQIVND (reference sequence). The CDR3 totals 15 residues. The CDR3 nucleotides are TGTGCCAGTAGCGAGACAGGGTATAGCAATCAGCCCCAGCATTTT. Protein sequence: CASSETGYSNQPQHF. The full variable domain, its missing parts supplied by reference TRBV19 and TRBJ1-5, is DGGITQSPKYLFRKEGQNVTLSCEQNLNHDAMYWYRQDPGQGLRLIYYSQIVNDFQKGDIAEGYSVSREKKESFPLTVTSAQKNPTAFYLCASSETGYSNQPQHFGDGTRLSIL.

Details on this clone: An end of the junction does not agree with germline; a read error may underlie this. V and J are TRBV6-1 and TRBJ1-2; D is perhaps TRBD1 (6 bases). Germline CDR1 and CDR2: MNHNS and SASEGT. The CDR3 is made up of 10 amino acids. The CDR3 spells CASSETWGHF. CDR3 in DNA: TGTGCCAGCAGTGAAACCTGGGGGCACTTC.

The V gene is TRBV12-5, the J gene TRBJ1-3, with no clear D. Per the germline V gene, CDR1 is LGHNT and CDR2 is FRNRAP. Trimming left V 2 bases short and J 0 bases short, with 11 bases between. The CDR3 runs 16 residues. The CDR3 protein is CASGLSGGGSGNTIYF. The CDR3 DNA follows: TGTGCTAGTGGTTTGAGCGGCGGAGGCTCTGGAAACACCATATATTTT. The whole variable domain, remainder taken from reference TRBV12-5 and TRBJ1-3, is DARVTQTPRHKVTEMGQEVTMRCQPILGHNTVFWYRQTMMQGLELLAYFRNRAPLDDSGMPKDRFSAEMPDATLATLKIQPSEPRDSAVYFCASGLSGGGSGNTIYFGEGSWLTVV.

The CDR3 DNA sequence: TGTGCCAGCAGCTTCAGGGGACAGCCCCAGCATTTT. Translating gives CASSFRGQPQHF. This chain links TRBV5-8 with TRBJ1-5, with D maybe TRBD1 (6 bases). The CDR3 is 12 residues long. The V end lost 2 bases, the J end lost 7 bases, and 7 bases lay between the germline ends. Germline values: CDR1 SGHTS, CDR2 YDEGEE.

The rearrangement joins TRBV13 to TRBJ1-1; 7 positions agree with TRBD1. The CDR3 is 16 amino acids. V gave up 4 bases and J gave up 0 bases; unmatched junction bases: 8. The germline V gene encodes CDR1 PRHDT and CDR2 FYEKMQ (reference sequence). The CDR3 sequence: CASSYSNQGVNTEAFF. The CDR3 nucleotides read TGTGCCAGCAGCTACTCCAACCAGGGGGTGAACACTGAAGCTTTCTTT.

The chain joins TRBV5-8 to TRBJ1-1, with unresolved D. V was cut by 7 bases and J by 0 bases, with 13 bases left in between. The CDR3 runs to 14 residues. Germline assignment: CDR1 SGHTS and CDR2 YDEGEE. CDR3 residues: CASAAGLMNTEAFF. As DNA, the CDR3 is TGTGCCAGCGCTGCCGGACTAATGAACACTGAAGCTTTCTTT. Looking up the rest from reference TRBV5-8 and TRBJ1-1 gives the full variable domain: EAGVTQSPTHLIKTRGQQATLRCSPISGHTSVYWYQQALGLGLQFLLWYDEGEERNRGNFPPRFSGRQFPNYSSELNVNALELEDSALYLCASAAGLMNTEAFFGQGTRLTVV.

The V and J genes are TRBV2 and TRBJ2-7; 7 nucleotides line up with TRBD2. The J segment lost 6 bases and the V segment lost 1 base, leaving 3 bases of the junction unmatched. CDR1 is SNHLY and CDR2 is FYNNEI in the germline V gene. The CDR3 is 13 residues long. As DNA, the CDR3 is TGTGCCAGCAGTGAAGTAGCGGGTCCCGAGCAGTACTTC. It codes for CASSEVAGPEQYF.

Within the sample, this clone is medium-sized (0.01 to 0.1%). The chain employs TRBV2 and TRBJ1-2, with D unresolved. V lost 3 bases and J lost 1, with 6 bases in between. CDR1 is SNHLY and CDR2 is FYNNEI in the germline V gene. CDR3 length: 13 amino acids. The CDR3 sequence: CASSELLNYGYTF. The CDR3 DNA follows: TGTGCCAGCAGTGAGCTGCTTAACTATGGCTACACCTTC.

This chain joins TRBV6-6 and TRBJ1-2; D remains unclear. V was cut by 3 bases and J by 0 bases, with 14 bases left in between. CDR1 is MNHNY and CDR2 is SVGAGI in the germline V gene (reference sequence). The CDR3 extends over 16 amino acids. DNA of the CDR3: TGTGCCAGCAGTTATGGGAGCGCGGCCTCTAACTATGGCTACACCTTC. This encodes CASSYGSAASNYGYTF.

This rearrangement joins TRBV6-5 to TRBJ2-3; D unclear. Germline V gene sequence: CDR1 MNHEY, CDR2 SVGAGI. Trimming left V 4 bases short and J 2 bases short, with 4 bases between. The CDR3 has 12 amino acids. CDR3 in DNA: TGTGCCAGCAGTTCCTCCACAGATACGCAGTATTTT. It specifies CASSSSTDTQYF.

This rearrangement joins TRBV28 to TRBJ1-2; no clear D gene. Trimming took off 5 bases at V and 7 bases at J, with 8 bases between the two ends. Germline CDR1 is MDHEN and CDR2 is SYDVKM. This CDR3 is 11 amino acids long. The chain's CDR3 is CASSPPPGYTF. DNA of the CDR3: TGTGCCAGCAGTCCCCCCCCTGGCTACACCTTC.

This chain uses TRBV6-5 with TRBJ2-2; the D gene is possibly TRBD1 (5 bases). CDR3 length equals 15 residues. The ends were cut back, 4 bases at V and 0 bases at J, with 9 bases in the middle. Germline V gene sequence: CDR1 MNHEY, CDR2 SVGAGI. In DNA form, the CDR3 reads TGTGCCAGCAGTTCGGCAGGGCCGAACACCGGGGAGCTGTTTTTT. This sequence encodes CASSSAGPNTGELFF.

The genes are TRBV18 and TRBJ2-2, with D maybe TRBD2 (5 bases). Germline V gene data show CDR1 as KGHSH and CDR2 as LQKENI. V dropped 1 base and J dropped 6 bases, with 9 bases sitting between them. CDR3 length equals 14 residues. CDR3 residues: CASSPRGEAGELFF. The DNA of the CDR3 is TGTGCCAGCTCACCACGGGGAGAGGCCGGGGAGCTGTTTTTT. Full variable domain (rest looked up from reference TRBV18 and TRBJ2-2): NAGVMQNPRHLVRRRGQEARLRCSPMKGHSHVYWYRQLPEEGLKFMVYLQKENIIDESGMPKERFSAEFPKEGPSILRIQQVVRGDSAAYFCASSPRGEAGELFFGEGSRLTVL.